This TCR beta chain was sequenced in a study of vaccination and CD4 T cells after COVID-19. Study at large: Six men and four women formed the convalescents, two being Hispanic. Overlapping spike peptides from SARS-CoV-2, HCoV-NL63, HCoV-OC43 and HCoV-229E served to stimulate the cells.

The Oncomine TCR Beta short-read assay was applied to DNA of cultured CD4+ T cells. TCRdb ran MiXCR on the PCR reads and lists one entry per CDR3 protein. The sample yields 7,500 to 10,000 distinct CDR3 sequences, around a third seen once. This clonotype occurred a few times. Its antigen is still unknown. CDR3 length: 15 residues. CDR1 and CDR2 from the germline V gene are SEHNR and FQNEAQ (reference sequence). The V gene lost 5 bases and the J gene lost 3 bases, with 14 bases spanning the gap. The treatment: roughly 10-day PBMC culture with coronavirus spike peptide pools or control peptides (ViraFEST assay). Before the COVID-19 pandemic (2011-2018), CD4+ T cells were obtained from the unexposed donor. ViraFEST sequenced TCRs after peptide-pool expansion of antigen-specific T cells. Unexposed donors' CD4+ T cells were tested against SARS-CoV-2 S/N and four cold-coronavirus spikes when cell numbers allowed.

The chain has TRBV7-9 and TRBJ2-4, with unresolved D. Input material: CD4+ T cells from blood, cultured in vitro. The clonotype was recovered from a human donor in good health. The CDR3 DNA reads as TGTGCCAGCAGCGCCCGGTTGGATGACAAAAACATTCAGTACTTC. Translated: CASSARLDDKNIQYF.